This T cell receptor (beta chain) is from a study of blood T cells in healthy people across ages. Study results and caveats: Donors of long life had a larger count of naive CD4+ cells and greater diversity than aged donors. With age, beta diversity per million T cells declined roughly linearly, significantly by approximately 40. Estimates of diversity drawn from one million T cells were considered underestimates.

Germline V CDR1 and CDR2: SGHVS, FNYEAQ. The length of the CDR3 is 12 residues. V was trimmed by 4 bases and J by 9 bases, leaving 10 bases between them. As regards this clonotype: The antigen is unknown.

Together with a sample-barcoded 5' primer, a J-beta primer mix was included in a second PCR lasting about 7 to 12 cycles. From the 5' RACE reads, TCRdb called clonotypes with MiXCR, one entry per CDR3 protein. The sample holds some 900,000 distinct CDR3 sequences; around 48% are singletons and the top ten take 13%. The sequenced sample consisted of blood. The origin of this receptor is a man aged 25 to 40 in good health. This chain connects TRBV7-6 to TRBJ2-1, with unresolved D. The CDR3 here is CASSSQPSEQFF. CDR3 in DNA: TGTGCCAGCAGCTCTCAGCCCAGTGAGCAGTTCTTC.